These 27 T cell receptor beta chains were sequenced from one sample in a study of beta chain features in type 1 diabetes. Expressed TCRB transcripts got sequenced, as all isolated RNA was reverse transcribed. The protocol was immunoSEQ multiplex PCR, while the TCRdb copy is restricted to in-frame clones and leaves out a portion. The sample consists of approximately 400,000 clones, more than 13% of them appearing once. The sequenced material came from naive CD4+ T cells from blood. These receptors originate from a woman between 18 and 30 years old in good health.

This clone showed up just a few times. The chain joins TRBV9 to TRBJ2-5; 7 bases match TRBD1. The CDR3 loop spans 14 amino acids. Trimming took 4 bases from V and 5 from J; bases not matched to a gene: 8. The V gene's germline CDR1 is SGDLS and CDR2 YYNGEE. Here the CDR3 DNA reads TGTGCCAGCAGCCCACAACAGGGGTCGGAGACCCAGTACTTC. Translated: CASSPQQGSETQYF. The full variable domain, completed using reference TRBV9 and TRBJ2-5, is DSGVTQTPKHLITATGQRVTLRCSPRSGDLSVYWYQQSLDQGLQFLIQYYNGEERAKGNILERFSAQQFPDLHSELNLSSLELGDSALYFCASSPQQGSETQYFGPGTRLLVL.

This clone was seen more than once but under ten times. The CDR3 loop is CASGLARAEWLFF. The CDR3 DNA reads TGTGCCAGCGGACTAGCGAGGGCAGAGTGGCTGTTTTTT. The chain recombines TRBV28 with TRBJ2-2; 9 nucleotides match TRBD2. The CDR3 covers 13 residues. The trim removed 8 bases at V and 13 bases at J, leaving 11 bases unmatched. Germline V gene sequence: CDR1 MDHEN, CDR2 SYDVKM.

This clone was seen once. The J gene is TRBJ2-7, the V gene TRBV30; tentatively, D is TRBD1 (6 bases). The V end lost 4 bases, the J end lost 3 bases, and 10 bases lay between the germline ends. This CDR3 has 12 amino acids. CDR1 GTSNPN and CDR2 SVGIG come from the germline V gene (reference sequence). As DNA, the CDR3 is TGTGCCTGGACCGGGACACGCTACGAGCAGTACTTC. Translating it yields CAWTGTRYEQYF.

There are a few counts of this clone. The V call is TRBV28, the J call TRBJ2-7, with TRBD2 matching 8 bases. The junction had 20 bases not matched to a gene; V was cut back by 4 bases and J by 3 bases. CDR3 length equals 19 residues. In germline, CDR1 is MDHEN, CDR2 SYDVKM. The CDR3 protein is CASSSPWAPGVAGNYEQYF. The CDR3, as DNA: TGTGCCAGCAGTTCCCCTTGGGCACCCGGAGTAGCGGGAAACTACGAGCAGTACTTC.

V and J are TRBV18 and TRBJ2-7; 8 nucleotides agree with TRBD2. CDR1 KGHSH and CDR2 LQKENI come from the germline V gene. The V segment lost 8 bases and the J segment 3 bases; nucleotides outside the gene matches: 9. This CDR3 contains 14 residues. CDR3 DNA sequence: TGTGCCAGCCGGTATAGCGGGACGAACTACGAGCAGTACTTC. Protein sequence: CASRYSGTNYEQYF.

There are a few counts of this clone. The genes are TRBV10-3 and TRBJ1-2; 10 nucleotides line up with TRBD1. The V gene end was trimmed by 2 bases and the J gene end by 8 bases; junction bases not matched to a gene: 5. Germline CDR1 and CDR2: ENHRY and SYGVKD. CDR3 size: 14 residues. The CDR3 here is CAISETDRGHGYTF. The CDR3 coding sequence is TGTGCCATCAGTGAGACTGACAGGGGGCACGGCTACACCTTC.

The chain carries TRBV7-9 and TRBJ1-1, with 7 bases matching TRBD1. The germline CDR1 and CDR2 sequences are SEHNR and FQNEAQ (reference sequence). The J segment lost 0 bases and the V segment lost 5 bases, leaving 3 bases of the junction unmatched. The CDR3 is 14 amino acids. The CDR3 loop is CASSPGTVNTEAFF. The CDR3 bases are TGTGCCAGCAGCCCGGGGACAGTGAACACTGAAGCTTTCTTT. The full variable domain, completed using reference TRBV7-9 and TRBJ1-1, is DTGVSQNPRHKITKRGQNVTFRCDPISEHNRLYWYRQTLGQGPEFLTYFQNEAQLEKSRLLSDRFSAERPKGSFSTLEIQRTEQGDSAMYLCASSPGTVNTEAFFGQGTRLTVV.

This chain links TRBV29-1 with TRBJ2-5, with no clear D. Trimming pared 4 bases from V and 4 bases from J, leaving 16 bases between. Germline V lookup: CDR1 SQVTM, CDR2 ANQGSEA. The CDR3 is made up of 14 amino acids. CDR3 region: CSVAASDRGETQYF. The CDR3, as DNA: TGCAGCGTTGCGGCCAGCGATCGAGGAGAGACCCAGTACTTC.

This clone occurred a few times. The chain recombines TRBV2 with TRBJ2-3, with 7 bases that match TRBD1. This CDR3 region has 15 residues. Germline CDR1 SNHLY, CDR2 FYNNEI. The ends lost 5 bases at V and 1 base at J; junction bases unmatched: 6. CDR3 residues: CASSLMTGRTDTQYF. In DNA, the CDR3 is TGTGCCAGCAGTTTGATGACAGGGCGCACAGATACGCAGTATTTT.

The chain carries TRBV29-1 and TRBJ1-1, with D possibly matching TRBD1 (6 bases). The germline V gene encodes CDR1 SQVTM and CDR2 ANQGSEA. V gave up 3 bases and J gave up 6 bases, with 14 bases separating them. The CDR3 length is 13 residues. CDR3 protein: CSVDQGRRAEAFF. The CDR3 nucleotides are TGCAGCGTTGACCAGGGGCGACGGGCTGAAGCTTTCTTT.

This rearrangement joins TRBV19 to TRBJ1-5; the match to TRBD1 covers 7 bases. The germline V gene has CDR1 LNHDA and CDR2 SQIVND (reference sequence). The length of the CDR3 is 15 residues. Losses at the gene ends were 8 bases for V and 0 bases for J; bases not matched to a gene: 7. The CDR3 protein is CASDRDRYSNQPQHF. CDR3 DNA sequence: TGTGCCAGTGACCGGGACAGATATAGCAATCAGCCCCAGCATTTT.

The V call is TRBV7-9, the J call TRBJ1-5; TRBD1 matches at 9 bases. V lost 5 bases, J lost 2 bases, and 10 bases stayed unmatched. Germline V gene lookup returns CDR1 SEHNR and CDR2 FQNEAQ (reference sequence). The CDR3 covers 17 residues. The CDR3, as DNA: TGTGCCAGCAGCCCGGACAGGGGAGGTACGGGCAATCAGCCCCAGCATTTT. Protein: CASSPDRGGTGNQPQHF.

V gene TRBV5-4 combines with J gene TRBJ2-6; D not certain. The CDR3 spans 14 residues. Germline V CDR1 and CDR2: SGHNT, YYREEE (reference sequence). V lost 2 bases and J 1 base, leaving 4 bases between the germline ends. CDR3: CASSFLSGANVLTF. CDR3 DNA sequence: TGTGCCAGCAGCTTCTTGTCTGGGGCCAACGTCCTGACTTTC.

This clone has just a few counts. The J gene is TRBJ2-5, the V gene TRBV29-1; D is possibly TRBD2 (5 bases). The V end was cut by 7 bases, the J end by 5 bases, with 20 bases between. The length of the CDR3 is 14 residues. In germline, CDR1 is SQVTM, CDR2 ANQGSEA. The CDR3 loop reads CSALTREGLETQYF. CDR3 sequence (DNA): TGCAGCGCCCTAACCCGCGAGGGCTTGGAGACCCAGTACTTC.

The chain uses TRBV9 and TRBJ2-5; 8 bases agree with TRBD1. This CDR3 is built from 14 residues. The trim removed 0 bases at V and 3 bases at J, leaving 1 base unmatched. Germline V gene lookup returns CDR1 SGDLS and CDR2 YYNGEE. The CDR3, as DNA: TGTGCCAGCAGCGTAGTGGGACAGGAAGAGACCCAGTACTTC. Amino acid sequence: CASSVVGQEETQYF.

This clone has a handful of counts. V and J are TRBV7-9 and TRBJ2-7; 9 bases map to TRBD1. Per the germline V gene, CDR1 is SEHNR and CDR2 is FQNEAQ (reference sequence). The CDR3 has 14 amino acids. The trim removed 1 base at V and 6 bases at J, leaving 4 bases unmatched. The CDR3 region is CASSLGGTGFEQYF. The DNA of the CDR3 is TGTGCCAGCAGCTTAGGGGGGACAGGGTTCGAGCAGTACTTC.

This clone has more than one count but fewer than ten. This chain joins TRBV7-9 and TRBJ2-7; 9 bases align to TRBD1. The CDR3 consists of 15 residues. Germline V gene sequence: CDR1 SEHNR, CDR2 FQNEAQ (reference sequence). Trimming at V came to 0 bases and at J to 4 bases, leaving 4 bases not matched to a gene. The CDR3 reads CASSLADRGGYEQYF. CDR3 nucleotide sequence: TGTGCCAGCAGCTTAGCGGACAGGGGAGGGTACGAGCAGTACTTC.

In its sample, this clone was seen a few times. V usage is TRBV4-2 and J usage is TRBJ2-7, with 7 bases fitting TRBD1. Per the germline V gene, CDR1 is LGHNA and CDR2 is YNFKEQ. Germline trimming cut 4 bases from V and 5 bases from J; bases unmatched to any gene: 8. This CDR3 spans 14 amino acids. CDR3 amino acids: CASSPGGAVHEQYF. DNA of the CDR3: TGTGCCAGCAGCCCAGGGGGAGCAGTACACGAGCAGTACTTC.

The rearrangement uses TRBV27 and TRBJ2-1; possible D gene TRBD1, 5 bases. Trimming took off 2 bases at V and 7 bases at J, with 9 bases between the two ends. CDR1 is MNHEY, CDR2 SMNVEV, per germline (reference sequence). This CDR3 comprises 13 residues. This CDR3 reads CASSLVGENEQFF. Written as DNA, the CDR3 is TGTGCCAGCAGTTTAGTAGGGGAAAATGAGCAGTTCTTC.

This clone has more than one count but fewer than ten. The CDR3 here is CSVCPSGAETQYF. CDR3 bases: TGCAGCGTTTGTCCCTCGGGAGCAGAGACCCAGTACTTC. The chain employs TRBV29-1 and TRBJ2-5; perhaps TRBD2 as D (6 bases). The CDR3 totals 13 residues. Germline CDR1 SQVTM, CDR2 ANQGSEA. The V end lost 5 bases, the J end lost 4 bases, and 14 bases lay between the germline ends.

This clone turned up a few times. The V gene is TRBV27, the J gene TRBJ2-7; possible D gene TRBD2, 6 bases. The V end was cut by 5 bases, the J end by 3 bases, with 17 bases between. From germline, CDR1 is MNHEY and CDR2 SMNVEV (reference sequence). This CDR3 is built from 15 residues. Written as DNA, the CDR3 is TGTGCCAGCAGTCCTCTCGGGAGAGGTGGCTACGAGCAGTACTTC. Encoded protein: CASSPLGRGGYEQYF.

With regard to this clone: An end of the junction differs from the germline gene, which may be a read error. V usage is TRBV2 and J usage is TRBJ2-5; perhaps TRBD2 as D (5 bases). The CDR3 contains 11 residues. Germline V gives CDR1 SNHLY, CDR2 FYNNEI. CDR3 nucleotide sequence: TGTGCCGGAGGCTACCAGGAGACCCAGTACTTC. This gives the protein CAGGYQETQYF. The full variable domain, rest sourced from reference TRBV2 and TRBJ2-5, is EPEVTQTPSHQVTQMGQEVILRCVPISNHLYFYWYRQILGQKVEFLVSFYNNEISEKSEIFDDQFSVERPDGSNFTLKIRSTKLEDSAMYFCAGGYQETQYFGPGTRLLVL.

This chain links TRBV6-5 with TRBJ1-4; D gene unclear. Between the trimmed V and J ends, which lost 2 bases and 0 bases, there was a span of 7 bases. The CDR3 covers 15 residues. From germline, CDR1 is MNHEY and CDR2 SVGAGI. CDR3 region: CASSYTVPTNEKLFF. As DNA, the CDR3 is TGTGCCAGCAGTTACACAGTTCCAACTAATGAAAAACTGTTTTTT.

This chain connects TRBV29-1 to TRBJ1-2; D may be TRBD1 (6 bases). CDR1 SQVTM and CDR2 ANQGSEA come from the germline V gene. V lost 6 bases to trimming and J lost 4 bases, with 21 bases between them. The CDR3 totals 15 residues. CDR3 sequence (DNA): TGCAGCGTCGACCGCGAGAAGGGGGGGTTCTATGGCTACACCTTC. Protein sequence: CSVDREKGGFYGYTF.

This clone was picked up a small number of times. The J gene is TRBJ2-1, the V gene TRBV29-1; 8 nucleotides align to TRBD1. The CDR3 sequence is 15 residues long. Germline CDR1 SQVTM, CDR2 ANQGSEA. After removal of 5 bases from V and 0 bases from J, the junction contained 6 bases not matched to a gene. CDR3 protein: CSVRTGTGSYNEQFF. In DNA, the CDR3 is TGCAGCGTTCGGACCGGGACAGGCTCCTACAATGAGCAGTTCTTC.

This clone was seen a few times. The chain is built from TRBV29-1 and TRBJ2-1, with D perhaps TRBD1 (6 bases). V was pared by 7 bases and J by 6 bases, with 25 bases between. This CDR3 is built from 16 residues. The germline V gene encodes CDR1 SQVTM and CDR2 ANQGSEA. CDR3 region: CSAVDRKSSLLNEQFF. Written as DNA, the CDR3 is TGCAGCGCCGTCGACAGGAAGAGTAGCCTTCTCAATGAGCAGTTCTTC.

This clone appeared a few times. This chain uses TRBV4-3 with TRBJ2-2; weak D call: TRBD2 (6 bases). Per germline, CDR1 LGHNA and CDR2 YSLEER. The CDR3 runs 14 residues. Trimming took off 0 bases at V and 7 bases at J, with 9 bases between the two ends. CDR3 coding DNA: TGCGCCAGCAGCCAAGAGGAGGGACGCGGGGAGCTGTTTTTT. This sequence encodes CASSQEEGRGELFF.